The entry that follows covers one T cell receptor (beta chain) sequence. Individuals drawn from 24 US areas were roughly 18 to 95 years old. Profiled with immunoSEQ multiplex PCR; TCRdb holds only in-frame clones, not every one. The sample shows around 450,000 clones, around nine tenths of them seen only once. The data derive from a study of blood T cell repertoires in COVID-19. The V and J ends lost 6 bases and 0 bases, in that order; junction bases with no gene match: 7. Germline V lookup: CDR1 LNHDA, CDR2 SQIVND (reference sequence). The CDR3 sequence is 15 residues long. This chain connects TRBV19 to TRBJ2-7; TRBD1 matches at 8 bases. Input material: PBMCs or T cells enriched from blood (not recorded which). The receptor's source is a woman aged 18-29 years with acute COVID-19. CDR3 amino acids: CASRLGQDNSYEQYF. The CDR3 DNA sequence: TGTGCCAGTAGATTGGGACAGGATAACTCCTACGAGCAGTACTTC.